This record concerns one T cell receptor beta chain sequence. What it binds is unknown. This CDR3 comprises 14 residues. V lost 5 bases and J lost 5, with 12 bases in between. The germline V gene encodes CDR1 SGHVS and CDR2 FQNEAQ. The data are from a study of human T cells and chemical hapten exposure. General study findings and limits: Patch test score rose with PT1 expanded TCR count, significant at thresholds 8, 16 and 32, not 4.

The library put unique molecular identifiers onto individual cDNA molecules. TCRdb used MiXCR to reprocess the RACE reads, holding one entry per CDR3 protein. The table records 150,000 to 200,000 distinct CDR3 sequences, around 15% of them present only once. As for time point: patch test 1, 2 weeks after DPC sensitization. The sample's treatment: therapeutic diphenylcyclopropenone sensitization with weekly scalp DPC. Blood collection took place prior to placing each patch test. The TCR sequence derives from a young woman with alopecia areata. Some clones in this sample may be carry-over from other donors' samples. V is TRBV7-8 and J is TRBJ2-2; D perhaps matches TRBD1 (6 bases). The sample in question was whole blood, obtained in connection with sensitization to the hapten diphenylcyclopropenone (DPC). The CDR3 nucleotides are TGTGCCAGCAGCCAGATACAGGGTACCGGGGAGCTGTTTTTT. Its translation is CASSQIQGTGELFF.